Given below is one T cell receptor beta chain in context. The specificity of this receptor is unknown. No base quality information exists; no much larger clone differs at one position. The CDR3 goes from the cysteine to the phenylalanine over 17 residues. Just the 51-base CDR3 DNA is kept, in frame starting at base 1. Via the germline V gene (reference sequence), CDR1 is LNHDA and CDR2 SQIVND. V and J lose 3 bases and 0 bases, and a span of 15 bases separates them. These data come from a study of lymphopenia after photon versus proton radiotherapy (dated by TCRdb to between 2018 and 2021). Describing the broader study: Photon and proton radiation therapy were compared by the study for their immunological effects in patients with gastrointestinal tumors who developed high-grade lymphopenia. A cohort of some 21 patients with gastrointestinal tumors who received either photon or proton therapy and subsequently developed lymphopenia was included. The goal of the study was to characterize the differences between the two radiation modalities in how they affect the immune system.

Libraries were made using the immunoSEQ multiplex PCR assay. T cell repertoires were profiled with deep sequencing of rearranged TCR beta loci together with multiparametric flow cytometry. The source is immuneACCESS, and TCRdb retained only in-frame sequences with V and J called. Part of the clones is not carried over; for the studies checked, unresolved V genes explain less than half of this, and the remainder is unexplained. The sample table shows approximately 7,300 clones, and 85% to 95% are seen once. 1.5% to 2% of the sample lies in the top ten. Beyond this particular receptor, the publication reports: Once the lymphocyte count had reached its nadir, the repertoires of photon-treated patients showed oligoclonal expansion, particularly of CD8+ Temra cells, and this expansion drove the decline in diversity. The survival association was examined only in patients who died, and the authors described better survival with proton therapy as a possibility, not as a demonstrated result. Across the cohort, an inverse correlation was found between a larger post-nadir drop in TCR diversity and overall survival time among patients who died. During treatment, patients who received proton therapy stayed relatively stable, whereas patients who received photon therapy lost naive T cells and TCR diversity and gained effector/memory populations.

Rearrangement joined TRBV19 to TRBJ1-5; matching of 5 bases hints at TRBD1 as the D gene. The specimen comprised peripheral blood, sampled from a patient treated with photon-based radiotherapy. This receptor was obtained from a woman between 50 and 59 years old with cholangiocarcinoma. The DNA sequence reads TGTGCCAGTAGTATGGGGGTTTTTCGTCGTAGCAATCAGCCCCAGCATTTT. Its product reads: CASSMGVFRRSNQPQHF.